These 29 T cell receptor beta chains share one sample of origin, sequenced in a study of post-analysis software for immune sequencing data. Study findings and constraints: Elevated frequency relative to controls characterized about 5 TRBV segments in patients, TRBV5-6, TRBV5-1 and TRBV20-1 among them.

Unique molecular identifiers tagged the TCR beta cDNA libraries. TCRdb reprocessed the PCR reads with MiXCR, giving one entry per CDR3 protein. Of approximately 730,000 distinct CDR3 sequences detected, about half appear once; the ten largest clones hold roughly 5%. These receptors are not linked to any known antigen. The sequenced sample was blood. The receptor source for this set is a girl aged 10-17 years with multiple sclerosis.

This clonotype was recorded once. The rearrangement links TRBV7-3 to TRBJ2-2; no clear D gene. V was pared by 5 bases and J by 1 base, with 8 bases between. This CDR3 comprises 14 residues. The germline V gene has CDR1 SGHTA and CDR2 FQGTGA. The CDR3 DNA follows: TGTGCCAGCAGCGAAGGCCGGAACACCGGGGAGCTGTTTTTT. Its translation: CASSEGRNTGELFF.

Here the CDR3 DNA reads TGCGCCAGCAGCTTGGCTAGGGAAGCCAACTCCTACAATGAGCAGTTCTTC. It specifies CASSLAREANSYNEQFF. The chain is built from TRBV5-1 and TRBJ2-1, with D hard to call. V was trimmed by 0 bases and J by 0 bases, leaving 13 bases between them. The CDR3 consists of 17 residues. Germline assignment: CDR1 SGHRS and CDR2 YFSETQ. Complete variable domain (other parts from reference TRBV5-1 and TRBJ2-1): KAGVTQTPRYLIKTRGQQVTLSCSPISGHRSVSWYQQTPGQGLQFLFEYFSETQRNKGNFPGRFSGRQFSNSRSEMNVSTLELGDSALYLCASSLAREANSYNEQFFGPGTRLTVL.

The table lists this clonotype with a few counts. The chain joins TRBV20-1 to TRBJ2-7, with D possibly being TRBD1 (5 bases). The V and J ends lost 3 bases and 0 bases respectively, with 18 bases between them. This CDR3 comprises 16 residues. Germline V CDR1 and CDR2: DFQATT, SNEGSKA (reference sequence). CDR3 in DNA: TGCAGTGCTAGCGGCCCAATTCAGGGAAGCTCCTACGAGCAGTACTTC. Residues: CSASGPIQGSSYEQYF.

The table lists this clonotype with a few counts. The chain combines TRBV6-1 with TRBJ2-7; TRBD2 agrees at 13 bases. The CDR3 has 14 amino acids. Germline V gene data show CDR1 as MNHNS and CDR2 as SASEGT. J was trimmed by 5 bases and V by 4 bases; bases with no gene match: 2. CDR3 sequence reads: CASSGGLAGDEQYF. The CDR3 bases are TGTGCCAGCAGTGGAGGACTAGCGGGAGACGAGCAGTACTTC.

This chain uses TRBV7-9 with TRBJ2-1, with TRBD2 matching over 7 bases. Germline lookup yields CDR1 SEHNR and CDR2 FQNEAQ (reference sequence). This CDR3 comprises 15 residues. V was clipped by 5 bases and J by 7 bases; unmatched bases: 11. The DNA for the CDR3 is TGTGCCAGCAGCCCTACTGGGCGGGAGTTTAATGAGCAGTTCTTC. Its translation: CASSPTGREFNEQFF.

The rearrangement links TRBV27 to TRBJ2-7; 8 nucleotides match TRBD2. V was clipped by 2 bases and J by 0 bases; unmatched bases: 6. Per the germline V gene, CDR1 is MNHEY and CDR2 is SMNVEV (reference sequence). This CDR3 is built from 16 residues. The DNA for the CDR3 is TGTGCCAGCAGTTTAAGTAGCGGGATACCCTCCTACGAGCAGTACTTC. Its translation: CASSLSSGIPSYEQYF.

This clonotype was detected a few times. The chain employs TRBV5-5 and TRBJ1-1; D possibly corresponds to TRBD1 (6 bases). This CDR3 region has 12 residues. V lost 1 base and J lost 7, with 8 bases in between. Per the germline V gene, CDR1 is SGHKS and CDR2 is YYEKEE (reference sequence). The CDR3 reads CASSLRQDEAFF. For the CDR3, the DNA is TGTGCCAGCAGCTTGAGACAGGATGAAGCTTTCTTT.

This clonotype has just one count. This chain links TRBV7-9 with TRBJ1-1; D possibly corresponds to TRBD1 (5 bases). V was shortened by 6 bases and J by 4 bases, with 15 bases between the two germline ends. The CDR3 extends over 14 amino acids. The germline V gene encodes CDR1 SEHNR and CDR2 FQNEAQ (reference sequence). CDR3 coding DNA: TGTGCCAGCAGTTCTCCCCGGGGGTCCACTGAAGCTTTCTTT. Residues: CASSSPRGSTEAFF.

This clonotype was counted between two and nine times. The genes are TRBV10-3 and TRBJ1-2; D gene unclear. The CDR3 has 13 amino acids. V dropped 7 bases and J dropped 4 bases, with 13 bases sitting between them. CDR1 is ENHRY, CDR2 SYGVKD, per germline. The CDR3 nucleotides are TGTGCCATCAATGCAGGAGGAGGCTATGGCTACACCTTC. It is translated as CAINAGGGYGYTF.

The CDR3 DNA reads TGCGCCAGCAGCGCCTCCCGGGACAGAGACTATGGCTACACCTTC. Translation gives CASSASRDRDYGYTF. The chain is built from TRBV5-1 and TRBJ1-2; TRBD1 matches at 7 bases. V trimming: 4 bases; J trimming: 3 bases; junction bases outside the gene matches: 9. Germline V CDR1 and CDR2: SGHRS, YFSETQ. This CDR3 is 15 amino acids long.

This clonotype was seen a handful of times. As DNA, the CDR3 is TGCAGCCATAGCGGGAGAAACACAGATACGCAGTATTTT. Translated: CSHSGRNTDTQYF. This rearrangement joins TRBV20-1 to TRBJ2-3; 9 positions match TRBD2. The V gene's germline CDR1 is DFQATT and CDR2 SNEGSKA (reference sequence). The CDR3 runs to 13 residues.

This rearrangement joins TRBV10-3 to TRBJ1-2; 10 positions agree with TRBD1. Germline V gene sequence: CDR1 ENHRY, CDR2 SYGVKD. J gave up 3 bases and V 6 bases, and 7 bases lay outside the gene matches. The length of the CDR3 is 15 residues. DNA of the CDR3: TGTGCCATCAGACCATCGACAGGGGGCGACTATGGCTACACCTTC. Amino acids: CAIRPSTGGDYGYTF.

There are a few counts of this clonotype. V gene TRBV15 combines with J gene TRBJ2-5; the D is unclear. The CDR3 sequence is 13 residues long. Germline V gene sequence: CDR1 LNHNV, CDR2 YYDKDF (reference sequence). V was trimmed by 4 bases and J by 4 bases, leaving 10 bases between them. The CDR3 DNA follows: TGTGCCACCAGCAACGGACCACGAGAGACCCAGTACTTC. Translated, it gives CATSNGPRETQYF.

V usage is TRBV6-1 and J usage is TRBJ2-7; 9 bases match TRBD2. This CDR3 comprises 15 residues. The germline V gene has CDR1 MNHNS and CDR2 SASEGT. The junction had 6 bases not matched to a gene; V was cut back by 6 bases and J by 0 bases. CDR3 DNA sequence: TGTGCCAGCAGCTCCCCTAGCGGGACCTCCTACGAGCAGTACTTC. The encoded protein is CASSSPSGTSYEQYF.

On this clonotype: A junction end diverges from the germline sequence, so it may reflect a read error. V is TRBV7-9 and J is TRBJ2-5; possible D gene TRBD2, 6 bases. The CDR3 spans 13 residues. Per germline, CDR1 SEHNR and CDR2 FQNEAQ (reference sequence). The CDR3 DNA follows: TGTGTCAGCAGCTCACTAGCAGAAGAGACCCAGTACTTC. It specifies CVSSSLAEETQYF.

This clonotype was observed a few times. The chain uses TRBV20-1 and TRBJ2-7; D gene unclear. V lost 3 bases, J lost 2 bases, and 11 bases lay in between. The CDR3 length is 13 residues. The germline V gene encodes CDR1 DFQATT and CDR2 SNEGSKA (reference sequence). The CDR3: CSARAVLTYEQYF. In DNA, the CDR3 is TGCAGTGCTAGGGCAGTGTTGACCTACGAGCAGTACTTC.

This clonotype was counted a single time. The rearrangement joins TRBV7-9 to TRBJ1-2; a possible D gene is TRBD1 (6 bases). Germline V gene sequence: CDR1 SEHNR, CDR2 FQNEAQ (reference sequence). This CDR3 is 13 amino acids long. V shed 3 bases and J shed 8 bases, with 13 bases lying between them. The CDR3, as DNA: TGTGCCAGCAGCTTCGGGGGCACAGGGGGCTACACCTTC. Protein: CASSFGGTGGYTF.

The chain carries TRBV12-3 or TRBV12-4 and TRBJ2-5, with 11 positions matching TRBD2. V dropped 5 bases and J dropped 2; count of bases not matched to a gene: 4. This CDR3 spans 15 amino acids. CDR3 in amino acids: CASSVGTSGQETQYF. The DNA for the CDR3 is TGTGCCAGCAGTGTGGGGACTAGCGGTCAAGAGACCCAGTACTTC.

The CDR3: CASSLWDRAYEQYF. DNA for the CDR3: TGTGCCAGCAGCTTATGGGACAGAGCCTACGAGCAGTACTTC. V and J are TRBV11-2 and TRBJ2-5; 7 nucleotides match TRBD1. Gene TRBJ2-7 matches the end of the DNA better, so the J call may be wrong. The CDR3 totals 14 residues. Germline V gives CDR1 SGHAT, CDR2 FQNNGV.

This clonotype was seen only a few times. V usage is TRBV6-1 and J usage is TRBJ2-3, with TRBD2 matching over 10 bases. The V gene end was trimmed by 5 bases and the J gene end by 2 bases; junction bases not matched to a gene: 7. Germline-derived CDR1 and CDR2 are MNHNS and SASEGT. CDR3 length: 16 residues. CDR3 sequence: CASSPKAGGSTDTQYF. The CDR3 DNA reads as TGTGCCAGCAGTCCTAAAGCGGGAGGGTCCACAGATACGCAGTATTTT.

DNA of the CDR3: TGCAGTGCTCGACTAGAACCCAATGAGCAGTTCTTC. Its protein is CSARLEPNEQFF. The chain uses TRBV20-1 and TRBJ2-1; a possible D gene is TRBD2 (6 bases). This CDR3 has 12 residues. Germline V CDR1 and CDR2: DFQATT, SNEGSKA (reference sequence). The germline V and J ends were trimmed by 5 bases and 6 bases, with 11 bases remaining between them.

The chain is built from TRBV7-9 and TRBJ1-5, with TRBD1 matching 8 bases. The V gene's germline CDR1 is SEHNR and CDR2 FQNEAQ (reference sequence). Trimming took 5 bases from V and 2 from J; bases not matched to a gene: 14. The CDR3 length is 18 residues. CDR3 bases: TGTGCCAGCAGCCCGGGGAGCCAGGGGGCAAGGGGCAATCAGCCCCAGCATTTT. Encoded protein: CASSPGSQGARGNQPQHF.

This clonotype was detected only a few times. J is TRBJ2-7 and V is TRBV6-2 or TRBV6-3; no definite D call. The CDR3 is 12 amino acids. V lost 6 bases and J lost 4, with 10 bases in between. Germline values: CDR1 MNHEY, CDR2 SVGEGT. DNA for the CDR3: TGTGCCAGCAGGAACACACTTTACGAGCAGTACTTC. It encodes CASRNTLYEQYF.

This clonotype has at least ten counts. The rearrangement joins TRBV7-8 to TRBJ2-5; 15 bases line up with TRBD2. The V segment lost 4 bases and the J segment 7 bases; nucleotides outside the gene matches: 4. This CDR3 contains 15 residues. CDR1 is SGHVS, CDR2 FQNEAQ, per germline. The CDR3 region is CASSSGLAGGGTQYF. The CDR3 DNA is TGTGCCAGCAGCTCCGGACTAGCGGGAGGGGGGACCCAGTACTTC.

V usage is TRBV3-1 and J usage is TRBJ1-1, with D possibly being TRBD1 (5 bases). The CDR3 has 11 amino acids. Germline V gene lookup returns CDR1 LGHDT and CDR2 YNNKEL (reference sequence). Trimming left V 8 bases short and J 5 bases short, with 9 bases between. The CDR3 region is CASGGKTEAFF. In DNA, the CDR3 is TGTGCCAGCGGGGGGAAGACTGAAGCTTTCTTT.

This clonotype was detected only a few times. The chain recombines TRBV11-2 with TRBJ2-3; D not resolved. From germline, CDR1 is SGHAT and CDR2 FQNNGV. V shed 6 bases and J shed 2 bases, with 12 bases lying between them. The CDR3 contains 14 residues. CDR3 nucleotide sequence: TGTGCCAGCAGAAAGAGTGGGTCCACAGATACGCAGTATTTT. This translates into CASRKSGSTDTQYF.

This chain joins TRBV20-1 and TRBJ2-3; 8 bases are shared with TRBD2. This CDR3 has 15 residues. V shed 1 base, J shed 5 bases, and the junction held 8 bases outside the gene matches. Germline lookup yields CDR1 DFQATT and CDR2 SNEGSKA (reference sequence). This chain's CDR3 is CSARVPAGVVDTQYF. CDR3 nucleotide sequence: TGCAGTGCTAGAGTTCCAGCGGGAGTGGTAGATACGCAGTATTTT.

This clonotype was observed a single time. The chain recombines TRBV20-1 with TRBJ1-2; D gene ambiguous. Trimming stripped 4 bases from V and 4 bases from J, with 10 bases between. This CDR3 has 12 amino acids. CDR1 is DFQATT and CDR2 is SNEGSKA in the germline V gene (reference sequence). CDR3 DNA: TGCAGTGCTATCAGGCCAACCTATGGCTACACCTTC. It translates to CSAIRPTYGYTF.

This clonotype was recorded a few times. The CDR3 loop is CASSQEASGTNEQFF. The CDR3 DNA reads TGCGCCAGCAGCCAAGAGGCTAGCGGGACCAATGAGCAGTTCTTC. This chain links TRBV4-3 with TRBJ2-1; 9 nucleotides match TRBD2. J gave up 6 bases and V 0 bases, and 3 bases lay outside the gene matches. Germline V gene sequence: CDR1 LGHNA, CDR2 YSLEER. This CDR3 has 15 residues.